The clone carrying this T cell receptor (beta chain) appeared a few times. Its specificity is not known. This sample stems from a study of cytomegalovirus exposure and HLA in healthy donors. Across the study: Early on, a data release was issued that held roughly 80 million unique TCRs from HLA-typed donors. Study outcomes and limitations: The study flagged some 180 TCR beta chains as cytomegalovirus-associated. The study dropped some indistinguishable V segments, TRBV6-2 and TRBV6-3 among them.

Primers included in the PCR were 60 Vbeta and 13 Jbeta primers. Clones were read by immunoSEQ multiplex PCR, and TCRdb kept only the in-frame ones, dropping some. The table lists approximately 160,000 clones, around 78% of them singletons, with less than 15% in the top ten. Trimming took off 1 base at V and 1 base at J, with 11 bases between the two ends. The CDR3 is made up of 15 amino acids. Germline assignment: CDR1 SGHRS and CDR2 YFSETQ. The sample taken for sequencing was PBMCs. This chain links TRBV5-1 with TRBJ2-5; D possibly corresponds to TRBD2 (6 bases). This sequence originates from a woman between 50 and 59 years old in good health and CMV-seropositive. The CDR3 region has the DNA TGCGCCAGCAGCTTGAGGGACTTCCCCCAAGAGACCCAGTACTTC. Its protein is CASSLRDFPQETQYF. Supplemented by reference TRBV5-1 and TRBJ2-5, the full variable domain reads KAGVTQTPRYLIKTRGQQVTLSCSPISGHRSVSWYQQTPGQGLQFLFEYFSETQRNKGNFPGRFSGRQFSNSRSEMNVSTLELGDSALYLCASSLRDFPQETQYFGPGTRLLVL.